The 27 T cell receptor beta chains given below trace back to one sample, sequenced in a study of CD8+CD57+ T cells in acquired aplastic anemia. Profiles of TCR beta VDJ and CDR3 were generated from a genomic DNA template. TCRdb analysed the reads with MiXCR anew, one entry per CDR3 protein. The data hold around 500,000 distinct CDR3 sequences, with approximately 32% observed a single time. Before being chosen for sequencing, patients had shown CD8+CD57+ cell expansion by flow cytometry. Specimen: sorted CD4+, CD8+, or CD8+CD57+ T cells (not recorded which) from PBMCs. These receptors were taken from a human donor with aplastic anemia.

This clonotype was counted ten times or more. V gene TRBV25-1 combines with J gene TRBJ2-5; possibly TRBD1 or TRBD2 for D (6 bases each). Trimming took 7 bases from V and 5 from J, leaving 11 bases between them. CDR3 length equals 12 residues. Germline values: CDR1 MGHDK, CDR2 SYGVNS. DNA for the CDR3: TGTGCCAGCATGGGGGCGGGGGAGACCCAGTACTTC. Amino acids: CASMGAGETQYF.

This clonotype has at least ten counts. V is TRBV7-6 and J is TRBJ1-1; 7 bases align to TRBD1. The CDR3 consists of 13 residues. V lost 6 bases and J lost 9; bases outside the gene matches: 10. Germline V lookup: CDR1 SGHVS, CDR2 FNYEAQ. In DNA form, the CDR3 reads TGTGCCAGCAGTCTATCGGAGACAGGGAAAGCTTTCTTT. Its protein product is CASSLSETGKAFF.

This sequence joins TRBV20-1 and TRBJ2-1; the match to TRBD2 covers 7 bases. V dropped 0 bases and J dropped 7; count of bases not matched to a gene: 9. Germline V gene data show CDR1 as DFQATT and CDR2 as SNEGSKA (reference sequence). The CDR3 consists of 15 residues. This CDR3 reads CSARESLGGENEQFF. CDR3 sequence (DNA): TGCAGTGCTAGAGAATCTTTGGGAGGGGAAAATGAGCAGTTCTTC.

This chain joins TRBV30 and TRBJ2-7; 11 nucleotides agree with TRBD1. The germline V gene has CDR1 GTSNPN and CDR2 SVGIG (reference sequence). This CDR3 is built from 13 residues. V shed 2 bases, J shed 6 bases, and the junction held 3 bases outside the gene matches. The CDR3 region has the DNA TGTGCCTGGAGTATAGGGACAGGGGGCGAGCAGTACTTC. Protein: CAWSIGTGGEQYF. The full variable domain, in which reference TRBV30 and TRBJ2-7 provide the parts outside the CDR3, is SQTIHQWPATLVQPVGSPLSLECTVEGTSNPNLYWYRQAAGRGLQLLFYSVGIGQISSEVPQNLSASRPQDRQFILSSKKLLLSDSGFYLCAWSIGTGGEQYFGPGTRLTVT.

CDR3 loop: CSASNRGLTITDTQYF. Written as DNA, the CDR3 is TGCAGTGCTAGTAACAGGGGGCTCACTATCACAGATACGCAGTATTTT. This chain joins TRBV20-1 and TRBJ2-3; 9 bases are a match to TRBD1. V lost 3 bases and J lost 2; bases outside the gene matches: 9. The CDR3 extends over 16 amino acids. Germline CDR1 and CDR2: DFQATT and SNEGSKA (reference sequence).

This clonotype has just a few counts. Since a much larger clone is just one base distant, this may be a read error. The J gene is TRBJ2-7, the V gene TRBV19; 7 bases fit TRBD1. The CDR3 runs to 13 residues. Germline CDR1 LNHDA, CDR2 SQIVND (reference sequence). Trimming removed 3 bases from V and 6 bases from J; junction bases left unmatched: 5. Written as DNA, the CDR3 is TGTGCCAGTAGTATGACAGGGAGCAGCGAGCAGTACTTC. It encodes CASSMTGSSEQYF.

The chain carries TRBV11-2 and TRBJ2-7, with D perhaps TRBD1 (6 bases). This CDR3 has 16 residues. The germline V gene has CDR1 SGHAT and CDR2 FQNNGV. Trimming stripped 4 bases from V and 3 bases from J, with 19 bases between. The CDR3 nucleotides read TGTGCCAGCAGCTCCCCTCGGACAGAGGACCACTACGAGCAGTACTTC. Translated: CASSSPRTEDHYEQYF.

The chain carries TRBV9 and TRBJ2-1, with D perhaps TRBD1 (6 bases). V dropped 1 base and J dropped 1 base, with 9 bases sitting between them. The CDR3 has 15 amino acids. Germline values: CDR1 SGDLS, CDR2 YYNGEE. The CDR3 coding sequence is TGTGCCAGCAGCGTAATCCAGGGGTCCTACAATGAGCAGTTCTTC. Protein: CASSVIQGSYNEQFF.

The CDR3 bases are TGTGCCAGCAGTTTAGCGGAATACGGACTCTCTGGAAACACCATATATTTT. Its translation: CASSLAEYGLSGNTIYF. The chain uses TRBV2 and TRBJ1-3; no clear D gene. CDR1 SNHLY and CDR2 FYNNEI come from the germline V gene. This CDR3 is built from 17 residues. The V gene lost 5 bases and the J gene lost 0 bases, with 17 bases spanning the gap. Full variable domain (remainder filled in from reference TRBV2 and TRBJ1-3): EPEVTQTPSHQVTQMGQEVILRCVPISNHLYFYWYRQILGQKVEFLVSFYNNEISEKSEIFDDQFSVERPDGSNFTLKIRSTKLEDSAMYFCASSLAEYGLSGNTIYFGEGSWLTVV.

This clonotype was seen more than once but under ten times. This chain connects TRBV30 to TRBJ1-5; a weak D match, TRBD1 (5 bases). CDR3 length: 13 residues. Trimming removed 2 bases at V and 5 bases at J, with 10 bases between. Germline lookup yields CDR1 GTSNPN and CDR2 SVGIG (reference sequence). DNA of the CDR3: TGTGCCTGGAGTCCAGGGAACCATCAGCCCCAGCATTTT. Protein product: CAWSPGNHQPQHF. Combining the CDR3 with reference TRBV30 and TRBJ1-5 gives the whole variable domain SQTIHQWPATLVQPVGSPLSLECTVEGTSNPNLYWYRQAAGRGLQLLFYSVGIGQISSEVPQNLSASRPQDRQFILSSKKLLLSDSGFYLCAWSPGNHQPQHFGDGTRLSIL.

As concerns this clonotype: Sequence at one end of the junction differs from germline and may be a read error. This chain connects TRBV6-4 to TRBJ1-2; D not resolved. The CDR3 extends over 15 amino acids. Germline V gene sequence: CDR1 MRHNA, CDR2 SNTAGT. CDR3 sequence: CASSDSTTTSYGYTF. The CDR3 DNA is TGTGCCAGCAGTGACTCGACGACAACCTCTTATGGCTACACCTTT.

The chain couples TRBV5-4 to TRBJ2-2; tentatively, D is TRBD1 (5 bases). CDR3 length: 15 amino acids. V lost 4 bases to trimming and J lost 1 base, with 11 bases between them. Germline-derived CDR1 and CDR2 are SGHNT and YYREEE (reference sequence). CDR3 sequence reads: CASSIKGQNTGELFF. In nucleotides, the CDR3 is TGTGCCAGCAGCATTAAAGGACAGAACACCGGGGAGCTGTTTTTT.

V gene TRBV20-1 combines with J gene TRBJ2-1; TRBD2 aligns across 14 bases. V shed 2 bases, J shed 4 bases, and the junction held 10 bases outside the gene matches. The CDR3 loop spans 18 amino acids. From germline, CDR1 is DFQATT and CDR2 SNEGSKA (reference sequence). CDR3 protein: CSARPSGLAGESYNEQFF. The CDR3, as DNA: TGCAGTGCTAGACCGTCGGGACTAGCGGGAGAGTCTTACAATGAGCAGTTCTTC.

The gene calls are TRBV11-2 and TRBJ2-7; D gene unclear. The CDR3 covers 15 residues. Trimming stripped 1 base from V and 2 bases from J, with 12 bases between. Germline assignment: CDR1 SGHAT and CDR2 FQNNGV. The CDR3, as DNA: TGTGCCAGCAGCTTAGGGTTACCAGGAGCCTACGAGCAGTACTTC. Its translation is CASSLGLPGAYEQYF.

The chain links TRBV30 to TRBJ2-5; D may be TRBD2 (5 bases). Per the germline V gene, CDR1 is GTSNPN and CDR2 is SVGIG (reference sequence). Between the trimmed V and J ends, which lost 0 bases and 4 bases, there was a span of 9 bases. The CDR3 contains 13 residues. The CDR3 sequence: CAWSVQSGETQYF. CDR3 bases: TGTGCCTGGAGTGTACAGAGCGGAGAGACCCAGTACTTC.

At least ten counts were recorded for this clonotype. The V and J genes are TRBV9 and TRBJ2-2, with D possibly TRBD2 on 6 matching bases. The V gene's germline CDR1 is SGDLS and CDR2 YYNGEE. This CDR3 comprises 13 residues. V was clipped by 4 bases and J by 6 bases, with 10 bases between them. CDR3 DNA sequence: TGTGCCAGCAGCCCCAGGGACTCCGGGGAGCTGTTTTTT. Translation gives CASSPRDSGELFF.

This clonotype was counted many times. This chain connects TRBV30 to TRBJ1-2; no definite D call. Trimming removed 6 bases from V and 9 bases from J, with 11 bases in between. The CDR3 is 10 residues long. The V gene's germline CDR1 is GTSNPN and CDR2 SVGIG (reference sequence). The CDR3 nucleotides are TGTGCCTGTAGATCCGTGCGCTACACCTTC. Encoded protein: CACRSVRYTF.

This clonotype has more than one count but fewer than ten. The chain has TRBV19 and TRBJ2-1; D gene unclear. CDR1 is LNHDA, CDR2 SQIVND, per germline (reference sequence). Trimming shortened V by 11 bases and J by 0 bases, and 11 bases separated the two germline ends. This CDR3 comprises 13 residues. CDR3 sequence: CAWAASSYNEQFF. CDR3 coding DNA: TGTGCCTGGGCGGCCTCCTCCTACAATGAGCAGTTCTTC.

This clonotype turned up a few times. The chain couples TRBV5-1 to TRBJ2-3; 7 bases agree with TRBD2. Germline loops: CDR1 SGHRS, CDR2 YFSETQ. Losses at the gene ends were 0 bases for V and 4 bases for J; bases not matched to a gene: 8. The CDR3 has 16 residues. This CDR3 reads CASSLGLAETSDTQYF. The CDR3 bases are TGCGCCAGCAGCTTGGGTCTAGCGGAGACTTCAGATACGCAGTATTTT.

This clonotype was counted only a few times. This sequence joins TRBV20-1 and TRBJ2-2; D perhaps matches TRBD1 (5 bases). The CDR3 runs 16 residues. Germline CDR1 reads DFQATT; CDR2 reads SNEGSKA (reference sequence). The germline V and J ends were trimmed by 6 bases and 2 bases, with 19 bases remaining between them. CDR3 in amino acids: CSAIIPGQGNTGELFF. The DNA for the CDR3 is TGCAGTGCCATCATCCCAGGGCAGGGCAACACCGGGGAGCTGTTTTTT.

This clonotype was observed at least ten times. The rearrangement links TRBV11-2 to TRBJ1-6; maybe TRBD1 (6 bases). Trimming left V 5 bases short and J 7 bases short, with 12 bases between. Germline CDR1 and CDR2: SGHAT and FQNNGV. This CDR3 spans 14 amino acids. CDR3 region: CASSPSRGNSPLHF. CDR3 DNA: TGTGCCAGCAGCCCGAGCAGGGGAAATTCACCCCTCCACTTT.

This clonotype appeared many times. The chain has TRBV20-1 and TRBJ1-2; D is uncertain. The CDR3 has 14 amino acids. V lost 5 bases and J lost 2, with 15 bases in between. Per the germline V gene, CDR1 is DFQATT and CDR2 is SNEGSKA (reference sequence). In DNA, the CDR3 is TGCAGTGCTCAGAGAGGACGGGGAAACTATGGCTACACCTTC. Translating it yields CSAQRGRGNYGYTF.

The CDR3 DNA is TGTGCCAGCAGCTTGGAACAGGGTTGGGCTTTTCCGTCCACTGAAGCTTTCTTT. It encodes CASSLEQGWAFPSTEAFF. The V call is TRBV11-2, the J call TRBJ1-1; D may be TRBD1 (6 bases). The CDR3 spans 18 residues. The germline CDR1 and CDR2 sequences are SGHAT and FQNNGV. The V gene lost 3 bases and the J gene lost 4 bases, with 24 bases spanning the gap.

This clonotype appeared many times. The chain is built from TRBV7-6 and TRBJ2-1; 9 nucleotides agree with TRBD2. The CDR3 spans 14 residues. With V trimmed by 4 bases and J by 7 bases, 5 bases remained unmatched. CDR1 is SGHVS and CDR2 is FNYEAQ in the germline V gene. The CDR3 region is CASSSSGILNEQFF. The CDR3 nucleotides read TGTGCCAGCAGCTCTAGCGGGATTCTGAATGAGCAGTTCTTC.

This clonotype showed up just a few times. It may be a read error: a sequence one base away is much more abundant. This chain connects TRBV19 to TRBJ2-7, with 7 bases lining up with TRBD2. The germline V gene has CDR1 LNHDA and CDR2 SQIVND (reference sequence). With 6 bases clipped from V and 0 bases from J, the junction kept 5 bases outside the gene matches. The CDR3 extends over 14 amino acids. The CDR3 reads CASRTQRGSYEQYF. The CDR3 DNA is TGTGCCAGTAGGACCCAGCGGGGCTCCTACGAGCAGTACTTC.

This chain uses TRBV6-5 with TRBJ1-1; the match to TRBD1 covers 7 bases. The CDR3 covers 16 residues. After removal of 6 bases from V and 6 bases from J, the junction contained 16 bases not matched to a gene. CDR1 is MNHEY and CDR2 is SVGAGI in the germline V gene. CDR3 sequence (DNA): TGTGCCAGCAGCTATAACCTAGGGACAGCGGACTCTGAAGCTTTCTTT. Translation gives CASSYNLGTADSEAFF.

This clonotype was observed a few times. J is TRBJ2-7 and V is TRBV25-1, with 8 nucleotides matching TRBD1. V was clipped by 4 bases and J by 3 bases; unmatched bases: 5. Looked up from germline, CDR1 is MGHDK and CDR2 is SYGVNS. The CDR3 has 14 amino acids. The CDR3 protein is CASSVSGGYYEQYF. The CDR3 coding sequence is TGTGCCAGCAGTGTTTCAGGGGGCTACTACGAGCAGTACTTC.